These T cell receptor beta chains were read from a single sample in a study of CD8 T cells in Susac syndrome. TCRdb reprocessed the immunoSEQ multiplex PCR reads with MiXCR, giving one entry per CDR3 protein. The data hold about 150,000 distinct CDR3 sequences, with approximately 95% observed a single time. Material for sequencing was CD8+ T cells from PBMCs. These receptor sequences come from a human donor with Susac syndrome. Both conserved end residues are part of each CDR3. Each record gives: D gene, J gene, V gene, clone size, CDR3 protein, CDR3 DNA. A D gene is named only where the DNA matches it firmly. Rows may omit the clone size; those that give it use once, few, many or a size class.

>.|TRBJ2-1|TRBV20-1|.
CSARAPGASSYNEQFF
TGCAGTGCTAGAGCCCCCGGAGCGAGCTCCTACAATGAGCAGTTCTTC
>.|TRBJ2-5|TRBV4-1|.
CASSQALAYQETQYF
TGCGCCAGCAGCCAGGCACTCGCCTACCAAGAGACCCAGTACTTC
>.|TRBJ1-4|TRBV12-3/TRBV12-4|.
CASSFGLPEKLFF
TGTGCCAGCAGTTTCGGACTTCCCGAAAAACTGTTTTTT
>.|TRBJ1-5|TRBV28|.
CASSFFGALGQPQHF
TGTGCCAGCAGTTTCTTCGGGGCCTTGGGACAGCCCCAGCATTTT
>TRBD1|TRBJ1-4|TRBV9|.
CASSGGTGVATNEKLFF
TGTGCCAGCAGCGGAGGGACAGGGGTGGCGACTAATGAAAAACTGTTTTTT
>TRBD1|TRBJ1-2|TRBV9|.
CASSYRGSRYGYTF
TGTGCCAGCAGCTACAGGGGTTCGAGATATGGCTACACCTTC
>TRBD2|TRBJ2-2|TRBV4-1|.
CASSRPTSGSDAGELFF
TGCGCCAGCAGCCGACCGACTAGCGGGAGTGACGCCGGGGAGCTGTTTTTT
>.|TRBJ1-1|TRBV6-1|.
CASSDSNEAFF
TGTGCCAGCAGTGACTCCAATGAAGCTTTCTTT
>.|TRBJ2-7|TRBV6-1|.
CASSDLSYEQYF
TGTGCCAGCAGTGACCTCTCCTACGAGCAGTACTTC
>.|TRBJ1-1|TRBV10-3|.
CAISESGSNTEAFF
TGTGCCATCAGTGAGTCGGGGTCAAACACTGAAGCTTTCTTT
>.|TRBJ1-1|TRBV30|.
CAWSVDLNTEAFF
TGTGCCTGGAGTGTAGACCTGAACACTGAAGCTTTCTTT
>.|TRBJ2-3|TRBV5-1|.
CASRSRSTDTQYF
TGCGCCAGCAGGAGCAGGAGCACAGATACGCAGTATTTT
>TRBD2|TRBJ2-1|TRBV7-8|.
CASSPTSGPANEQFF
TGTGCCAGCAGCCCGACTAGCGGGCCCGCGAATGAGCAGTTCTTC
>.|TRBJ2-5|TRBV5-1|.
CASRPDSRDQDTQYF
TGCGCCAGCAGACCCGACTCTAGGGATCAAGACACCCAGTACTTC
>.|TRBJ2-7|TRBV5-1|.
CASSLTTGSYEQYF
TGCGCCAGCAGCTTGACGACAGGTTCCTACGAGCAGTACTTC
>.|TRBJ2-7|TRBV7-7|.
CASSLVGQSGEQYF
TGTGCTAGCAGCTTAGTAGGACAGTCTGGAGAGCAGTACTTC
>TRBD2|TRBJ2-1|TRBV7-8|.
CASSPGSARETNYNEQFF
TGTGCCAGCAGCCCGGGTTCGGCGCGGGAGACCAACTACAATGAGCAGTTCTTC
>TRBD2|TRBJ2-2|TRBV30|.
CAWSASLAGGGRAGELFF
TGTGCCTGGAGTGCGTCCCTAGCGGGAGGGGGCCGCGCCGGGGAGCTGTTTTTT
>.|TRBJ2-7|TRBV7-9|.
CASSLEDTYEQYF
TGTGCCAGCAGCTTAGAGGACACCTACGAGCAGTACTTC
>TRBD1|TRBJ2-7|TRBV5-1|.
CASSLERRGGQEIPYEQYF
TGCGCCAGCAGCTTGGAACGCCGAGGCGGACAGGAGATACCCTACGAGCAGTACTTC
>TRBD1|TRBJ2-1|TRBV13|once
CASSLGRDREGGRGIF
TGTGCCAGCAGCTTAGGCCGGGACAGGGAGGGAGGCCGGGGGATCTTC
>.|TRBJ2-1|TRBV20-1|.
CSAHRPVVNEQFF
TGCAGTGCCCACCGACCTGTGGTCAATGAGCAGTTCTTC
>.|TRBJ2-7|TRBV4-1|.
CASSRPGVSEQYF
TGCGCCAGCAGCCGCCCAGGTGTGAGTGAGCAGTACTTC
>.|TRBJ1-3|TRBV9|.
CASSAPATGNTIYF
TGTGCCAGCAGCGCACCGGCAACTGGAAACACCATATATTTT
>.|TRBJ1-4|TRBV7-8|.
CASSLSGTTGPEGEKLFF
TGTGCCAGCAGCTTATCCGGGACTACAGGGCCAGAGGGGGAAAAACTGTTTTTT
>.|TRBJ2-7|TRBV6-5|.
CASARDIPYEQYF
TGTGCCAGCGCGCGGGATATACCCTACGAGCAGTACTTC
>TRBD1|TRBJ2-7|TRBV27|once
CASSLAGTDSSYEQYF
TGTGCCAGCAGTTTAGCCGGGACAGATAGCTCCTACGAGCAGTACTTC
>TRBD2|TRBJ2-3|TRBV27|.
CASSFLLAGGPLDTQYF
TGTGCCAGCAGTTTCCTTCTAGCGGGAGGGCCATTGGATACGCAGTATTTT
>.|TRBJ2-3|TRBV7-9|.
CASRPGRPDTQYF
TGTGCCAGCAGACCAGGGCGGCCAGATACGCAGTATTTT
>TRBD2|TRBJ2-1|TRBV24-1|once
CATSDFSLGAGVYEQFF
TGTGCCACCAGTGATTTCTCTCTTGGGGCGGGAGTTTATGAGCAGTTCTTC
>.|TRBJ2-5|TRBV10-3|once
CAISEEGWQETQYF
TGTGCCATCAGTGAAGAAGGTTGGCAAGAGACCCAGTACTTC
>TRBD1|TRBJ1-2|TRBV15|.
CATSIRDSYYGYTF
TGTGCCACCAGCATAAGGGACAGTTATTATGGCTACACCTTC
>.|TRBJ2-5|TRBV6-1|.
CASSPRGWILKETQYF
TGTGCCAGCAGTCCTCGGGGTTGGATCCTGAAAGAGACCCAGTACTTC
>TRBD1|TRBJ1-4|TRBV5-1|.
CASSLGQGISEKLFF
TGCGCCAGCAGCTTGGGACAGGGCATCAGCGAAAAACTGTTTTTT
>.|TRBJ1-1|TRBV6-5|.
CASSYSLQGGTEAFF
TGTGCCAGCAGTTACAGTCTTCAGGGTGGCACTGAAGCTTTCTTT
>TRBD2|TRBJ2-7|TRBV27|once
CASRPGLAGYEQYF
TGTGCCAGCCGCCCGGGACTAGCGGGCTACGAGCAGTACTTC
>TRBD2|TRBJ2-1|TRBV9|.
CASSFNGRAPNEQFF
TGTGCCAGCAGCTTCAACGGGAGGGCCCCCAATGAGCAGTTCTTC
>TRBD1|TRBJ1-2|TRBV10-3|once
CATRTGLWTF
TGTGCCACTCGGACAGGTCTATGGACCTTC
>.|TRBJ1-2|TRBV4-1|.
CASSQDPPVYTF
TGCGCCAGCAGCCAAGATCCCCCGGTCTACACCTTC
>.|TRBJ2-5|TRBV13|.
CASSFARDVQETQYF
TGTGCCAGCAGCTTTGCGCGGGACGTTCAAGAGACCCAGTACTTC
>.|TRBJ2-1|TRBV6-5|.
CASSYSTTDMAHEQFF
TGTGCCAGCAGTTACTCCACAACCGACATGGCTCATGAGCAGTTCTTC
>.|TRBJ1-3|TRBV13|.
CASSLRGSGNTIYF
TGTGCCAGCAGCTTACGTGGAAGTGGAAACACCATATATTTT